Following are 31 T cell receptor beta chains from one sample sequenced in a study of T cells in Graves' hyperthyroidism and ophthalmopathy. RNA transcripts served as the template for amplifying TCR beta CDR3 regions. Using the HTBI primer set, a first-round RT-PCR was run on the TCR CDR3. TCRdb used MiXCR to reprocess the multiplex PCR reads, holding one entry per CDR3 protein. This table has 500,000 to 650,000 distinct CDR3 sequences, roughly a sixth appearing once. Sequencing input: blood. These receptors all come from a woman between 18 and 29 years old with Graves' ophthalmopathy.

In its sample, this clonotype was seen many times. This rearrangement joins TRBV28 to TRBJ2-7; a possible D gene is TRBD2 (5 bases). The germline gives CDR1 MDHEN, CDR2 SYDVKM. The CDR3 is 14 residues long. The V end was cut by 3 bases, the J end by 4 bases, with 13 bases between. The CDR3: CASSFPGSEYEQYF. DNA of the CDR3: TGTGCCAGCAGTTTTCCGGGATCCGAATACGAGCAGTACTTC.

This sequence joins TRBV3-1 and TRBJ1-3; perhaps TRBD1 as D (5 bases). The V gene lost 8 bases and the J gene lost 0 bases, with 14 bases spanning the gap. The germline V gene has CDR1 LGHDT and CDR2 YNNKEL (reference sequence). CDR3 length: 15 residues. Written as DNA, the CDR3 is TGTGCCAGCGAGGACACGCTGAGCTCTGGAAACACCATATATTTT. This sequence encodes CASEDTLSSGNTIYF.

The chain combines TRBV29-1 with TRBJ2-7; tentative D call: TRBD2 (5 bases). Germline V CDR1 and CDR2: SQVTM, ANQGSEA. The CDR3 totals 11 residues. V gave up 5 bases and J gave up 7 bases, with 12 bases separating them. For the CDR3, the DNA is TGCAGCGTTTTTATACCGGGGGAGCAGTACTTC. This codes for CSVFIPGEQYF.

V is TRBV6-5 and J is TRBJ2-5; perhaps TRBD2 as D (7 bases). Trimming cost V 7 bases and J 0 bases, with 12 bases left between them. This CDR3 has 14 residues. Germline loops: CDR1 MNHEY, CDR2 SVGAGI. CDR3 in DNA: TGTGCCAGCATGGTAGGGGGGGACCAAGAGACCCAGTACTTC. Amino acid sequence: CASMVGGDQETQYF.

In its sample, this clonotype was seen many times. This rearrangement joins TRBV20-1 to TRBJ1-2; D not resolved. Germline V gene sequence: CDR1 DFQATT, CDR2 SNEGSKA (reference sequence). V lost 1 base and J 7 bases, leaving 13 bases between the germline ends. The CDR3 sequence is 13 residues long. In DNA form, the CDR3 reads TGCAGTGCTAGAGGCTCGGACCTTGTTGGCTACACCTTC. Translating it yields CSARGSDLVGYTF.

This clonotype was counted only a few times. The rearrangement links TRBV25-1 to TRBJ2-7, with D possibly matching TRBD2 (5 bases). This CDR3 contains 15 residues. Germline-derived CDR1 and CDR2 are MGHDK and SYGVNS. Trimming took 1 base from V and 2 from J, leaving 12 bases between them. The CDR3 region is CASSESRLPPYEQYF. The CDR3 bases are TGTGCCAGCAGTGAATCGCGACTACCCCCCTACGAGCAGTACTTC.

This clonotype was counted at least ten times. The V gene is TRBV11-2, the J gene TRBJ2-1; D is unclear. CDR3 size: 14 residues. The V end lost 1 base, the J end lost 6 bases, and 10 bases lay between the germline ends. Germline loops: CDR1 SGHAT, CDR2 FQNNGV. CDR3 nucleotides: TGTGCCAGCAGCTTAGTCCTCCTGGGCAATGAGCAGTTCTTC. Encoded protein: CASSLVLLGNEQFF.

This clonotype was detected many times. The chain couples TRBV28 to TRBJ1-1, with D perhaps TRBD1 (6 bases). Germline V gene lookup returns CDR1 MDHEN and CDR2 SYDVKM. The CDR3 has 15 residues. Trimming removed 7 bases at V and 1 base at J, with 16 bases between. The CDR3 sequence is CASNEAMGQNTEAFF. CDR3 DNA: TGTGCCAGCAACGAAGCAATGGGACAGAACACTGAAGCTTTCTTT.

This clonotype was counted many times. The chain joins TRBV28 to TRBJ1-2, with D perhaps matching TRBD1 (5 bases). This CDR3 contains 16 residues. CDR1 is MDHEN, CDR2 SYDVKM, per germline. V was shortened by 5 bases and J by 1 base, with 17 bases between the two germline ends. CDR3 nucleotide sequence: TGTGCCAGCAGTATCATAGGGGCGGGATATAACTATGGCTACACCTTC. Translated, it gives CASSIIGAGYNYGYTF.

This chain joins TRBV7-2 and TRBJ2-7; 7 bases align to TRBD1. CDR1 SGHTA and CDR2 FQGNSA come from the germline V gene. V was clipped by 6 bases and J by 0 bases; unmatched bases: 11. CDR3 length: 16 amino acids. CDR3 sequence reads: CASRLLDRDPSYEQYF. Written as DNA, the CDR3 is TGTGCCAGCAGACTTTTAGACAGGGATCCCTCCTACGAGCAGTACTTC.

This clonotype appeared many times. The chain couples TRBV27 to TRBJ1-2; a weak D match, TRBD1 (5 bases). V lost 0 bases and J 5 bases, leaving 13 bases between the germline ends. The CDR3 extends over 15 amino acids. Per the germline V gene, CDR1 is MNHEY and CDR2 is SMNVEV (reference sequence). CDR3 protein: CASSLSWTDIYGYTF. The CDR3 bases are TGTGCCAGCAGTTTATCGTGGACGGACATATATGGCTACACCTTC.

The sample holds many counts of this clonotype. This sequence joins TRBV6-2 or TRBV6-3 and TRBJ2-1; tentatively, D is TRBD2 (5 bases). Trimming took 0 bases from V and 9 from J, leaving 9 bases between them. The length of the CDR3 is 13 residues. Germline-derived CDR1 and CDR2 are MNHEY and SVGEGT. The CDR3 loop reads CASSYSKGSEQFF. The CDR3 coding sequence is TGTGCCAGCAGTTACTCGAAAGGGAGTGAGCAGTTCTTC.

This clonotype was counted ten times or more. V is TRBV6-1 and J is TRBJ2-7; TRBD1 agrees at 10 bases. The trim removed 4 bases at V and 0 bases at J, leaving 6 bases unmatched. The CDR3 is made up of 16 amino acids. The germline V gene encodes CDR1 MNHNS and CDR2 SASEGT. Here the CDR3 DNA reads TGTGCCAGCAGTGTCCTCCGGACAGGGGGCTCCTACGAGCAGTACTTC. It specifies CASSVLRTGGSYEQYF.

This clonotype was seen repeatedly, ten times or more. The J gene is TRBJ2-7, the V gene TRBV3-1; a weak D match, TRBD2 (6 bases). V dropped 0 bases and J dropped 7 bases, with 16 bases sitting between them. The CDR3 has 15 amino acids. Germline CDR1 and CDR2: LGHDT and YNNKEL (reference sequence). In DNA form, the CDR3 reads TGTGCCAGCAGCCAAGATCCAGGAGGGGTCTGGGAGCAGTACTTC. Encoded protein: CASSQDPGGVWEQYF.

About this clonotype itself: At one end the junction does not follow the germline gene, possibly because of a read error. V gene TRBV6-1 combines with J gene TRBJ2-5; D unclear. CDR3 size: 13 residues. Germline V CDR1 and CDR2: MNHNS, SASEGT. CDR3 residues: CATSALLGETQYF. Here the CDR3 DNA reads TGTGCCACCAGTGCCCTTTTGGGCGAGACCCAGTACTTC.

V usage is TRBV4-3 and J usage is TRBJ2-5; 10 nucleotides agree with TRBD2. Germline assignment: CDR1 LGHNA and CDR2 YSLEER. CDR3 length: 16 amino acids. V dropped 3 bases and J dropped 1; count of bases not matched to a gene: 5. The CDR3 bases are TGCGCCAGCAGCCAGGGAAGCGGGAGGGCCCAAGAGACCCAGTACTTC. Encoded protein: CASSQGSGRAQETQYF.

The gene calls are TRBV5-6 and TRBJ1-1; D not certain. From germline, CDR1 is SGHDT and CDR2 YYEEEE. With 4 bases removed from V and 5 bases from J, the gap between germline ends came to 12 bases. The CDR3 runs to 13 residues. The CDR3 region is CASSRAERTEAFF. The CDR3 nucleotides read TGTGCCAGCAGCAGGGCGGAACGGACTGAAGCTTTCTTT.

This chain links TRBV5-5 with TRBJ1-4, with D possibly being TRBD1 (5 bases). The germline V gene has CDR1 SGHKS and CDR2 YYEKEE (reference sequence). This CDR3 is built from 15 residues. Trimming removed 4 bases from V and 7 bases from J, with 17 bases in between. The CDR3 loop is CASSALTDLPEKLFF. Written as DNA, the CDR3 is TGTGCCAGCAGCGCACTGACAGATTTACCTGAAAAACTGTTTTTT. The whole variable domain, filled in from reference TRBV5-5 and TRBJ1-4, reads DAGVTQSPTHLIKTRGQQVTLRCSPISGHKSVSWYQQVLGQGPQFIFQYYEKEERGRGNFPDRFSARQFPNYSSELNVNALLLGDSALYLCASSALTDLPEKLFFGSGTQLSVL.

Ten or more counts support this clonotype. The chain employs TRBV20-1 and TRBJ2-7; D possibly corresponds to TRBD2 (5 bases). Trimming left V 2 bases short and J 3 bases short, with 17 bases between. This CDR3 has 15 amino acids. The germline gives CDR1 DFQATT, CDR2 SNEGSKA (reference sequence). CDR3 nucleotide sequence: TGCAGTGCTAGACCCTCGAGGGTGAGAGGCTACGAGCAGTACTTC. This sequence encodes CSARPSRVRGYEQYF.

This clonotype has at least ten counts. The chain recombines TRBV29-1 with TRBJ2-5; 9 bases agree with TRBD1. CDR3 length: 14 residues. CDR1 is SQVTM and CDR2 is ANQGSEA in the germline V gene. Trimming cost V 6 bases and J 4 bases; bases outside gene matches: 9. This CDR3 reads CSVRTGVRGETQYF. The CDR3 DNA follows: TGCAGCGTCCGGACAGGGGTTCGAGGAGAGACCCAGTACTTC. Based on the CDR3 plus reference TRBV29-1 and TRBJ2-5, the full variable domain is SAVISQKPSRDICQRGTSLTIQCQVDSQVTMMFWYRQQPGQSLTLIATANQGSEATYESGFVIDKFPISRPNLTFSTLTVSNMSPEDSSIYLCSVRTGVRGETQYFGPGTRLLVL.

On this clonotype: With a much larger clone just one base away, this may be a read error. V is TRBV28 and J is TRBJ1-2; D might be TRBD1 (5 bases). The germline V gene has CDR1 MDHEN and CDR2 SYDVKM. The CDR3 has 14 amino acids. CDR3 DNA sequence: TGTGCCAGCAGTTTAGTGGGGCCTAACCATGGCTACACCTTC. Residues: CASSLVGPNHGYTF.

This clonotype was detected ten times or more. The chain recombines TRBV30 with TRBJ2-2; D perhaps matches TRBD2 (5 bases). V dropped 6 bases and J dropped 0 bases, with 8 bases sitting between them. In germline, CDR1 is GTSNPN, CDR2 SVGIG (reference sequence). This CDR3 has 13 residues. CDR3 sequence: CACWTSNTGELFF. Here the CDR3 DNA reads TGTGCCTGTTGGACTTCGAACACCGGGGAGCTGTTTTTT.

The rearrangement uses TRBV30 and TRBJ1-2; D remains unclear. The CDR3 consists of 15 residues. Germline V lookup: CDR1 GTSNPN, CDR2 SVGIG (reference sequence). The ends were cut back, 5 bases at V and 2 bases at J, with 18 bases in the middle. The CDR3 nucleotides are TGTGCCTGGGGAGGGTTAGGGCTTTCCAACTATGGCTACACCTTC. It codes for CAWGGLGLSNYGYTF.

This clonotype turned up a few times. The rearrangement joins TRBV14 to TRBJ2-7; unclear D gene. Deletions cut 3 bases from V and 4 bases from J, with 4 bases between. The CDR3 is 11 residues long. Germline V CDR1 and CDR2: SGHDN, FVKESK. For the CDR3, the DNA is TGTGCCAGCAGCCAGCATTACGAGCAGTACTTC. Encoded protein: CASSQHYEQYF.

This clonotype was found many times. The chain links TRBV3-1 to TRBJ1-3; 7 nucleotides align to TRBD1. Trimming took 0 bases from V and 0 from J; bases not matched to a gene: 8. In germline, CDR1 is LGHDT, CDR2 YNNKEL (reference sequence). This CDR3 comprises 18 residues. The CDR3 DNA follows: TGTGCCAGCAGCCAAGACCCACAGGGGACCCTCTCTGGAAACACCATATATTTT. Residues: CASSQDPQGTLSGNTIYF.

J is TRBJ1-6 and V is TRBV7-9, with TRBD1 identical over 10 bases. V was clipped by 5 bases and J by 10 bases; unmatched bases: 5. CDR1 and CDR2 from the germline V gene are SEHNR and FQNEAQ (reference sequence). The CDR3 sequence is 14 residues long. CDR3 nucleotide sequence: TGTGCCAGCAGCCAGGGACAGGGGTGGTCACCCCTCCACTTT. Protein: CASSQGQGWSPLHF.

This clonotype was seen at least ten times. The chain joins TRBV2 to TRBJ1-4; the D is unclear. Deletions cut 6 bases from V and 5 bases from J, with 10 bases between. Germline assignment: CDR1 SNHLY and CDR2 FYNNEI. The CDR3 sequence is 13 residues long. The CDR3 loop reads CASRIQPNEKLFF. In DNA, the CDR3 is TGTGCCAGCAGGATACAACCCAATGAAAAACTGTTTTTT.

This chain links TRBV15 with TRBJ1-5, with unresolved D. Trimming left V 0 bases short and J 9 bases short, with 15 bases between. The CDR3 runs 15 residues. Germline V gene sequence: CDR1 LNHNV, CDR2 YYDKDF (reference sequence). The CDR3 region has the DNA TGTGCCACCAGCAGAGAGGGCCCGAGGGATCGGCCCCAGCATTTT. This translates into CATSREGPRDRPQHF.

This clonotype was counted between two and nine times. This chain connects TRBV4-2 to TRBJ2-2; D might be TRBD1 or TRBD2, each matching 6 bases. The CDR3 spans 16 residues. Per germline, CDR1 LGHNA and CDR2 YNFKEQ. Trimming stripped 3 bases from V and 4 bases from J, with 15 bases between. The CDR3 reads CASSHSGLRGTGELFF. CDR3 coding DNA: TGTGCCAGCAGCCACAGCGGGCTCAGGGGCACCGGGGAGCTGTTTTTT.

This clonotype was seen at least ten times. The chain links TRBV7-3 to TRBJ2-7; perhaps TRBD2 as D (5 bases). The germline V and J ends were trimmed by 1 base and 7 bases, with 11 bases remaining between them. Germline V lookup: CDR1 SGHTA, CDR2 FQGTGA. There are 13 residues in the CDR3. The CDR3 DNA is TGTGCCAGCAGCTTAAGACCGGGGTGGGAGCAGTACTTC. Its translation is CASSLRPGWEQYF.

This clonotype was detected only a few times. CDR3 coding DNA: TGCGCCAGCAGCCGGGTAGTGGCTACTGAAGCTTTCTTT. Its protein product is CASSRVVATEAFF. The V and J genes are TRBV4-1 and TRBJ1-1; D is undetermined. Between the trimmed V and J ends, which lost 4 bases and 5 bases, there was a span of 11 bases. This CDR3 spans 13 amino acids. Germline V gene sequence: CDR1 MGHRA, CDR2 YSYEKL.